This is a list of T cell receptor beta chains from one sample in a study of blood T cells in healthy people across ages. Each CDR3 protein is one row after TCRdb ran MiXCR on the 5' RACE reads. The repertoire holds roughly 1,700,000 distinct CDR3 sequences, with roughly 27% as singletons. What was sequenced was blood. Receptors were obtained from a woman under 40 in good health. The CDR3 runs from the conserved cysteine through the conserved F or W. The D gene is left open where the match is weak. The size field is filled for only some rows; it gives once, few, many or a size class.

cdr3_aa | cdr3_nt | clone_size | j_call | v_call | d_call
CASSPYTSGSSDEQFF | TGTGCCAGCAGCCCTTACACTAGCGGGAGTTCCGATGAGCAGTTCTTC | - | TRBJ2-1 | TRBV5-6 | TRBD2
CAINDRTDDGYTF | TGTGCCATCAACGACAGGACAGACGATGGCTACACCTTC | many | TRBJ1-2 | TRBV10-3 | -
CATSDSGQLYGYTF | TGTGCCACCAGTGATTCCGGACAGCTTTATGGCTACACCTTC | - | TRBJ1-2 | TRBV24-1 | -
CSVEGLGSDRTYEQYF | TGCAGCGTTGAAGGCTTAGGTTCGGACCGAACCTACGAGCAGTACTTC | many | TRBJ2-7 | TRBV29-1 | -
CASRKGTGNTEAFF | TGTGCCAGCCGGAAGGGGACAGGGAACACTGAAGCTTTCTTT | few | TRBJ1-1 | TRBV18 | TRBD1
CASSLLVGSQPQHF | TGTGCCAGCAGTTTATTAGTGGGTAGTCAGCCCCAGCATTTT | - | TRBJ1-5 | TRBV27 | -
CSVGPGTDTQYF | TGCAGCGTTGGTCCAGGCACAGATACGCAGTATTTT | many | TRBJ2-3 | TRBV29-1 | -
CAISDTSGSSYNEQFF | TGTGCCATCAGTGATACTTCGGGGAGCTCCTACAATGAGCAGTTCTTC | many | TRBJ2-1 | TRBV10-3 | -
CASSLPERDGRSYEQYF | TGTGCCAGCAGCCTCCCAGAACGGGACGGCCGCTCCTACGAGCAGTACTTC | - | TRBJ2-7 | TRBV7-9 | -
CASSFALPKQYF | TGTGCCAGCAGTTTCGCCTTGCCGAAGCAGTACTTC | many | TRBJ2-7 | TRBV6-2/TRBV6-3 | -
CSATNYANTGELFF | TGCAGCGCTACCAATTACGCGAACACCGGGGAGCTGTTTTTT | few | TRBJ2-2 | TRBV29-1 | -
CAIRKNTGELFF | TGTGCCATCAGGAAGAACACCGGGGAGCTGTTTTTT | - | TRBJ2-2 | TRBV10-3 | -
CASSSQGLQPQHF | TGTGCCAGCAGTTCGCAAGGGTTGCAGCCCCAGCATTTT | few | TRBJ1-5 | TRBV28 | -
CASTADSNEQFF | TGTGCCAGCACCGCGGACAGCAATGAGCAGTTCTTC | few | TRBJ2-1 | TRBV12-3/TRBV12-4 | -
CASSHGGRNYGCTF | - | - | TRBJ1-2 | TRBV5-1 | -
CATSDAGTGQETQYF | TGTGCCACCAGTGACGCCGGGACAGGGCAAGAGACCCAGTACTTC | many | TRBJ2-5 | TRBV24-1 | TRBD1
CATSDRLAGDKETQYF | TGTGCCACCAGTGACCGACTAGCGGGGGATAAAGAGACCCAGTACTTC | few | TRBJ2-5 | TRBV24-1 | TRBD2
CASSPPRWSNYGYTF | TGTGCCAGCAGTCCCCCGCGTTGGTCTAACTATGGCTACACCTTC | few | TRBJ1-2 | TRBV12-3/TRBV12-4 | -
CASSLVSGTGVVEQFF | TGCGCCAGCAGCTTGGTTTCTGGGACTGGGGTCGTTGAGCAGTTCTTC | few | TRBJ2-1 | TRBV5-1 | -
CASSLGDGPIGGYTF | TGCGCCAGCAGCTTGGGGGACGGACCTATAGGGGGCTACACCTTC | few | TRBJ1-2 | TRBV5-1 | -
CASSVSGGGETQYF | TGTGCCAGCAGCGTTAGCGGGGGAGGAGAGACCCAGTACTTC | many | TRBJ2-5 | TRBV9 | TRBD2
CASTQDRVSYEQYF | TGTGCCAGCACCCAAGACAGGGTATCCTACGAGCAGTACTTC | few | TRBJ2-7 | TRBV2 | TRBD1
CASSSTGEYYNEQYF | TGTGCCAGCAGCTCGACAGGCGAATACTACAATGAGCAGTACTTC | - | TRBJ2-7 | TRBV5-5 | -
CASSQPAGVGTDTQYF | TGTGCCAGCAGCCAACCAGCGGGAGTAGGGACAGATACGCAGTATTTT | few | TRBJ2-3 | TRBV7-2 | TRBD2
CASSLRHSGVGGYTF | TGTGCCAGCAGCCTTCGTCACTCGGGAGTTGGTGGCTACACCTTC | few | TRBJ1-2 | TRBV3-1 | -
CASSLRAGNGNTEAFF | TGTGCCAGCAGCTTACGAGCGGGGAATGGGAACACTGAAGCTTTCTTT | - | TRBJ1-1 | TRBV7-2 | -
CASSERQPEQYF | TGTGCCAGCAGTGAACGCCAACCCGAGCAGTACTTC | - | TRBJ2-7 | TRBV2 | -
CASSLGTRLNTEAFF | TGTGCCAGCAGCTTAGGGACGCGACTGAACACTGAAGCTTTCTTT | few | TRBJ1-1 | TRBV5-5 | -
CAGSFGDNEQFF | TGCGCCGGCAGCTTCGGAGACAATGAGCAGTTCTTC | - | TRBJ2-1 | TRBV5-1 | -
CASSRGRSGELFF | TGTGCCAGCAGCCGCGGCAGGTCCGGGGAGCTGTTTTTT | - | TRBJ2-2 | TRBV7-2 | -
CASSLPVQFGELFF | TGCGCCAGCAGCTTGCCCGTCCAGTTCGGGGAGCTGTTTTTT | - | TRBJ2-2 | TRBV5-1 | -
CASSPARGGSTEAFF | TGCGCCAGCAGTCCCGCGCGCGGTGGAAGTACTGAAGCTTTCTTT | once | TRBJ1-1 | TRBV5-1 | -
CASSVEAGSYSPLHF | TGTGCCAGCAGCGTAGAGGCAGGGAGTTATTCACCCCTCCACTTT | few | TRBJ1-6 | TRBV9 | -
CASSLMGAVKNIQYF | TGTGCCAGCAGCTTGATGGGGGCGGTCAAAAACATTCAGTACTTC | - | TRBJ2-4 | TRBV5-4 | -
CSARVTGVTDTQYF | TGCAGTGCTAGAGTGACAGGGGTCACAGATACGCAGTATTTT | - | TRBJ2-3 | TRBV20-1 | TRBD1
CASSESSVGGTETQYF | TGTGCCAGCAGTGAATCGTCGGTAGGGGGGACGGAGACCCAGTACTTC | - | TRBJ2-5 | TRBV2 | -
CASGGLTVDEQYF | TGTGCCAGCGGGGGACTGACTGTCGACGAGCAGTACTTC | - | TRBJ2-7 | TRBV7-9 | -
CACSPGSSYNEQFF | TGTGCCTGCAGCCCCGGGAGTTCCTACAATGAGCAGTTCTTC | - | TRBJ2-1 | TRBV7-2 | -
CASSVGGWERDGGTYNEQFF | TGTGCCAGCAGCGTAGGCGGGTGGGAGCGGGACGGTGGGACCTACAATGAGCAGTTCTTC | many | TRBJ2-1 | TRBV9 | TRBD2
CASSYLTGGTEAFF | TGCGCCAGCAGCTACCTGACAGGGGGCACTGAAGCTTTCTTT | few | TRBJ1-1 | TRBV5-1 | TRBD1
CASSPGLADTGELFF | TGTGCCAGCAGTCCGGGACTAGCGGACACCGGGGAGCTGTTTTTT | few | TRBJ2-2 | TRBV6-2/TRBV6-3 | TRBD2
CNGKRGSNEQFF | TGCAATGGGAAACGGGGGAGCAATGAGCAGTTCTTC | - | TRBJ2-1 | TRBV20-1 | -